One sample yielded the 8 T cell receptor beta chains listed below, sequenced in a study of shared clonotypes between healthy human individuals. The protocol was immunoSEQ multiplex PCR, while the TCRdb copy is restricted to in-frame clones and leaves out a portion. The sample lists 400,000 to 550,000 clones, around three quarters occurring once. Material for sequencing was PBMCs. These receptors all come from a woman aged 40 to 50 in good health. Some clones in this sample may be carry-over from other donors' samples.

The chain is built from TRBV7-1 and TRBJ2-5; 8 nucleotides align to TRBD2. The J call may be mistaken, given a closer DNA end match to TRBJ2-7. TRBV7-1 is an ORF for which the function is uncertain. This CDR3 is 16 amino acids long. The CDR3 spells CASSRRSSGFSYEQYF. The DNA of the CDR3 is TGTGCCAGCAGCCGGAGGTCTAGCGGGTTCTCCTACGAGCAGTACTTC.

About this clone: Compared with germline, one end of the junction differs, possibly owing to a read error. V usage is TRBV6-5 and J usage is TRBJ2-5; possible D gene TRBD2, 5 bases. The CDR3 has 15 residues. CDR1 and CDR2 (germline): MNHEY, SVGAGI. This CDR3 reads CASSQSTMPQATQYF. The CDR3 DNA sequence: TGTGCCAGCAGCCAGTCGACTATGCCTCAAGCGACCCAGTACTTC.

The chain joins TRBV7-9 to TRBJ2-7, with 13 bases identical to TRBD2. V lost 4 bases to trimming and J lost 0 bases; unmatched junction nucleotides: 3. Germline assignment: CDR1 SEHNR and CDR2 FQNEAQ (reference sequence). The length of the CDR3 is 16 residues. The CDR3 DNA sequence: TGTGCCAGCAGCTCAGGGACTAGCGGGATCTCCTACGAGCAGTACTTC. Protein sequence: CASSSGTSGISYEQYF.

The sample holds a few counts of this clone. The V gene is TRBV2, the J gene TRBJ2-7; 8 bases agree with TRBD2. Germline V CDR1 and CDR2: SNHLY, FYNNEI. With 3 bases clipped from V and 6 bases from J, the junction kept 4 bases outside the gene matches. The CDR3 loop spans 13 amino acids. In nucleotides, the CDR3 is TGTGCCAGCAGTGATGAGCGGGAGAGCGAGCAGTACTTC. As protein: CASSDERESEQYF.

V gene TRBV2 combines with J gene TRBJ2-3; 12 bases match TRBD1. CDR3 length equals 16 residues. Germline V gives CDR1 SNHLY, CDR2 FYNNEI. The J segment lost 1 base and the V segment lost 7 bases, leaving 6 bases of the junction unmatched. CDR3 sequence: CASTGTGGMGTDTQYF. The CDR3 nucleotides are TGTGCCAGCACTGGGACAGGGGGCATGGGCACAGATACGCAGTATTTT.

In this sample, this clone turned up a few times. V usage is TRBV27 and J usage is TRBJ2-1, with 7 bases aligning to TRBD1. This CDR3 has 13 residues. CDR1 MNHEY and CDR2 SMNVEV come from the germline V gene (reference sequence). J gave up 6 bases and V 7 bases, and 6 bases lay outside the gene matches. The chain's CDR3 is CASTSDRANEQFF. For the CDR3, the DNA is TGTGCCAGCACGTCCGACAGGGCCAATGAGCAGTTCTTC.

The CDR3 loop is CASSPLERGTEAFF. The CDR3 DNA reads as TGTGCCAGCTCACCACTGGAGAGGGGGACTGAAGCTTTCTTT. The chain couples TRBV18 to TRBJ1-1; possible D gene TRBD1, 6 bases. The germline V gene has CDR1 KGHSH and CDR2 LQKENI. The V end lost 1 base, the J end lost 5 bases, and 11 bases lay between the germline ends. The CDR3 has 14 amino acids.

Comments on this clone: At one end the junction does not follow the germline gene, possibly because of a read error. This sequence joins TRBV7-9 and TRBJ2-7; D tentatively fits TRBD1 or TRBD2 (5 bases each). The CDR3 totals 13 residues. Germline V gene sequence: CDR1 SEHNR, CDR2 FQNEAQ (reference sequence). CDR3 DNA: TGTGCCAGCAGCTTAGAGTGGTCCGGGACCCCATCCTTC. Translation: CASSLEWSGTPSF.